These 2 T cell receptor beta chains were all obtained from the same sample, sequenced in a study of blood T cell repertoires in COVID-19. The table came from immunoSEQ multiplex PCR; TCRdb's copy has only in-frame clones and leaves some out. Of hundreds of thousands of clones in the sample, about nine tenths are singletons; the top ten hold 1.4%. The specimen sequenced was peripheral blood. All receptors derive from a woman aged 30 to 39 with active or convalescent COVID-19.

This clone was found a few times. This chain joins TRBV4-2 and TRBJ2-7, with D possibly being TRBD1 (6 bases). CDR1 LGHNA and CDR2 YNFKEQ come from the germline V gene. V lost 0 bases and J 2 bases, leaving 17 bases between the germline ends. This CDR3 spans 17 amino acids. This chain's CDR3 is CASSQEDRDPGAYEQYF. The CDR3 DNA sequence: TGTGCCAGCAGCCAAGAGGACCGGGACCCAGGGGCCTACGAGCAGTACTTC.

The rearrangement uses TRBV5-5 and TRBJ2-5; the match to TRBD2 covers 11 bases. This CDR3 contains 15 residues. Germline CDR1 is SGHKS and CDR2 is YYEKEE (reference sequence). J gave up 3 bases and V 1 base, and 2 bases lay outside the gene matches. The CDR3 sequence is CASSLTSGGKETQYF. CDR3 DNA: TGTGCCAGCAGCTTGACTAGCGGGGGAAAAGAGACCCAGTACTTC.